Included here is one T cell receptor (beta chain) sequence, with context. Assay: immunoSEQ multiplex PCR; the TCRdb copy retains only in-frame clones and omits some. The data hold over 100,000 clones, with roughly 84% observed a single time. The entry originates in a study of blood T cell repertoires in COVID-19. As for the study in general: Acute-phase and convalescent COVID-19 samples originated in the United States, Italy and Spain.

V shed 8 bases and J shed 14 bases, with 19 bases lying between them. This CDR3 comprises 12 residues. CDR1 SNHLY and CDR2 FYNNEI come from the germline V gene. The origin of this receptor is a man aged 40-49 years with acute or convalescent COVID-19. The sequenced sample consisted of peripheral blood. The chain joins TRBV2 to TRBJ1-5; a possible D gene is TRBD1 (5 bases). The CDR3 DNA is TGTGCCAGCCAATCTCAGGGCGGCCTAAAGCATTTT. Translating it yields CASQSQGGLKHF.